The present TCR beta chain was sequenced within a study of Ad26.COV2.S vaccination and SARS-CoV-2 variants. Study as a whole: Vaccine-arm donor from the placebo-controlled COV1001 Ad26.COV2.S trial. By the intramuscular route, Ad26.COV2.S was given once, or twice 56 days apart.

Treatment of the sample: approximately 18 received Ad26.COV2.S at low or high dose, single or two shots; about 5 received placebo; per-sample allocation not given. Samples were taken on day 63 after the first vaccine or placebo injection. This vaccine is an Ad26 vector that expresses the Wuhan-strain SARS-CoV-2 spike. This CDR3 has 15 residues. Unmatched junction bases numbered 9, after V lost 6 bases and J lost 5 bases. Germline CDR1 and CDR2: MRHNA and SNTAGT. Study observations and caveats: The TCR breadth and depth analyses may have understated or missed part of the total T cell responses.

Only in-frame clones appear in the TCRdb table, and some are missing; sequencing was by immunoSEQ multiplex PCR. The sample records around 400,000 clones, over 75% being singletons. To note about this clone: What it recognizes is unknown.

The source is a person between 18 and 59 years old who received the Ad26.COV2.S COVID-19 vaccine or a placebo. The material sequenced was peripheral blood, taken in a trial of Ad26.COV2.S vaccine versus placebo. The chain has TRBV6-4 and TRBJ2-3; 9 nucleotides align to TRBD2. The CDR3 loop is CASSSHSGSVDTQYF. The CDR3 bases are TGTGCCAGCAGCTCTCATAGCGGGAGCGTAGATACGCAGTATTTT.